Below, one TCR beta chain is given with its context. Antigen specificity is unknown. These data come from a study of cytomegalovirus exposure and HLA in healthy donors. Looking at the study overall: An earlier analysis identified approximately 120 million unique TCR beta sequences in about 179 million T cells.

General study points: In a later analysis, a genetic analysis reported fewer productive-TCR N-insertions in an Asian-associated ancestry cluster than the cohort average.

Vbeta (60) and Jbeta (13) primers were used in the PCR. TCRdb keeps only in-frame clones here, not all; method: immunoSEQ multiplex PCR. The listing records 130,000 to 150,000 clones. V lost 5 bases, J lost 11 bases, and 21 bases lay in between. Germline V gene sequence: CDR1 SNHLY, CDR2 FYNNEI. This CDR3 has 14 amino acids. The chain uses TRBV2 and TRBJ2-5; the D is unclear. The sample consisted of PBMCs. This TCR was sampled from a man aged 40-49 years in good health and CMV-seronegative. DNA for the CDR3: TGTGCCAGCAGTCAAACACAGTTACTGGCTGAGCAGTACTTC. Translated, it gives CASSQTQLLAEQYF. The complete variable domain, with remaining parts taken from reference TRBV2 and TRBJ2-5, reads EPEVTQTPSHQVTQMGQEVILRCVPISNHLYFYWYRQILGQKVEFLVSFYNNEISEKSEIFDDQFSVERPDGSNFTLKIRSTKLEDSAMYFCASSQTQLLAEQYFGPGTRLLVL.